This T cell receptor (beta chain) was recorded in a study of blood T cell repertoires in COVID-19. Study-wide background: The origin of the acute and convalescent COVID-19 samples was the United States, Italy and Spain. T cells, B-cell-depleted T cells, or PBMCs supplied cDNA or gDNA.

In the authors' workflow: Reference gene primer amplification gave estimated nucleated cell counts. Using immunoSEQ multiplex PCR, the repertoire was profiled, and TCRdb retains in-frame clones only, with some absent. The V and J calls and clone size were taken over from that table, and D and trimming were inferred from the DNA. The table lists about 250,000 clones, roughly four fifths of them singletons. V trimming: 3 bases; J trimming: 7 bases; junction bases outside the gene matches: 23. Germline loops: CDR1 DFQATT, CDR2 SNEGSKA (reference sequence). This CDR3 is built from 18 residues. The chain carries TRBV20-1 and TRBJ2-7; 8 bases align to TRBD2. The clonotype comes from a man older than 75 with acute or convalescent COVID-19. Sequencing used peripheral blood. The CDR3 DNA follows: TGCAGTGCTAGTGGGGTTTGGGGACTAGAAGGGCTGGTAGGAGAGCAGTACTTC. Its protein is CSASGVWGLEGLVGEQYF.